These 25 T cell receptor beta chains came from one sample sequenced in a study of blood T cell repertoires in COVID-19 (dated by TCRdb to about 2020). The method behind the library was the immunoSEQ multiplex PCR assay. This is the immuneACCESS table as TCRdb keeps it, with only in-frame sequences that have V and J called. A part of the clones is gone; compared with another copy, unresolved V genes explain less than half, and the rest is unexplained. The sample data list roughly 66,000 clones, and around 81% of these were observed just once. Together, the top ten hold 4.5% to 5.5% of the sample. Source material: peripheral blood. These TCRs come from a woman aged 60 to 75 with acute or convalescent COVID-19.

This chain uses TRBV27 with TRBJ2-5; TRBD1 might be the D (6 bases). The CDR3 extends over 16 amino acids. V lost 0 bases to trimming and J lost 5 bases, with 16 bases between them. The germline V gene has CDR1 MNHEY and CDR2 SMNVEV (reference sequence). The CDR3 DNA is TGTGCCAGCAGTTTATCTGTGGGGGCCGTATTTGAGACCCAGTACTTC. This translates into CASSLSVGAVFETQYF.

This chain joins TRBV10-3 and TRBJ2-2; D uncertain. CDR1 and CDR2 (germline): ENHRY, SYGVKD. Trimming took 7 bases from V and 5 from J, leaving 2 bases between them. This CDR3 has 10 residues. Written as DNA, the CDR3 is TGTGCCATCACGACCGGGGAGCTGTTTTTT. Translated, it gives CAITTGELFF.

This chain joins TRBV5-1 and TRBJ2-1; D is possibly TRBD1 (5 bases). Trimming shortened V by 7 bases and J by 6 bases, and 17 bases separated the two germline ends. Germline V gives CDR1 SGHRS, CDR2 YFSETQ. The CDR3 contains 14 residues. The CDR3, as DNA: TGCGCCAGCTCCCGGGCAGGGTTTAGCAATGAGCAGTTCTTC. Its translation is CASSRAGFSNEQFF.

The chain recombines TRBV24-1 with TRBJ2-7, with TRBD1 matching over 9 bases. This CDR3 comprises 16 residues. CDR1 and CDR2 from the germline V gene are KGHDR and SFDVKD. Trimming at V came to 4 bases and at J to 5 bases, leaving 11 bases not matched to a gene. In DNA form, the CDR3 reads TGTGCCACCAGTGACCAGGTCCCGGGACAGGGAAACGAGCAGTACTTC. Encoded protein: CATSDQVPGQGNEQYF.

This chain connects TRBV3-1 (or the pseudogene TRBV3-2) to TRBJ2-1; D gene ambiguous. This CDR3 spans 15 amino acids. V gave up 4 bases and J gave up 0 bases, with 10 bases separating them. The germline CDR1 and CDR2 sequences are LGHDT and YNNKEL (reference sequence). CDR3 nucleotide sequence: TGTGCCAGCAGCCCTACGAGATACTCCTACAATGAGCAGTTCTTC. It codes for CASSPTRYSYNEQFF.

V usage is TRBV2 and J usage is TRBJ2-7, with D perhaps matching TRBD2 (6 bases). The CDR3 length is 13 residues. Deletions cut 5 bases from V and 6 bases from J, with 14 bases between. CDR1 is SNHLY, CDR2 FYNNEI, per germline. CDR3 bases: TGTGCCAGCAGTCCTGGACGGGGGATCGAGCAGTACTTC. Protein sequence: CASSPGRGIEQYF. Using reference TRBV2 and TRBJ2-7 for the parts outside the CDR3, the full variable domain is EPEVTQTPSHQVTQMGQEVILRCVPISNHLYFYWYRQILGQKVEFLVSFYNNEISEKSEIFDDQFSVERPDGSNFTLKIRSTKLEDSAMYFCASSPGRGIEQYFGPGTRLTVT.

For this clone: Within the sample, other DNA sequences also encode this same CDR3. CDR3 sequence (DNA): TGTGCCAGCTCACCTACAGGTACTAACTATGGCTACACCTTC. Translation: CASSPTGTNYGYTF. The gene calls are TRBV18 and TRBJ1-2, with D maybe TRBD1 (5 bases). Trimming removed 3 bases from V and 0 bases from J, with 8 bases in between. Germline V gene lookup returns CDR1 KGHSH and CDR2 LQKENI. The CDR3 is 14 residues long.

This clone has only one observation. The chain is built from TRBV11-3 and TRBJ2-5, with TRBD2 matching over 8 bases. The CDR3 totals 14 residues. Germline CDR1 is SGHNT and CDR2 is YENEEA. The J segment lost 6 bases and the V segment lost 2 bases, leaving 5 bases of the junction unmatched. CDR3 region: CASSLSSGHQTQYF. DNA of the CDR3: TGTGCCAGCAGCTTATCTAGCGGGCATCAGACCCAGTACTTC.

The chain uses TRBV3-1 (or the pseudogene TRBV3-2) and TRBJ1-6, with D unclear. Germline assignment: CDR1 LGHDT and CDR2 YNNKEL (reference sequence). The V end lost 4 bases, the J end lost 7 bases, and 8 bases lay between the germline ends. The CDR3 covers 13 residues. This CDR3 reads CASSPQMNSPLHF. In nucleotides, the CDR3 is TGTGCCAGCAGCCCCCAGATGAATTCACCCCTCCACTTT.

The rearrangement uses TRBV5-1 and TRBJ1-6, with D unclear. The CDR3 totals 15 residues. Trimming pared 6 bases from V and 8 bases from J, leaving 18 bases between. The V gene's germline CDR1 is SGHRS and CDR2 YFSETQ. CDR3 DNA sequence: TGCGCCAGCACCTTTGCGCCGGGCGGGGATTCACCCCTCCACTTT. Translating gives CASTFAPGGDSPLHF.

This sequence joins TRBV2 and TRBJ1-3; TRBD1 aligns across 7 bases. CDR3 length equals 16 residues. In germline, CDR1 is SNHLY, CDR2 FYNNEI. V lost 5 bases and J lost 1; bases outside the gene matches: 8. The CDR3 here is CASSRLDRSSGNTIYF. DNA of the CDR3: TGTGCCAGCAGTCGTTTGGACAGGTCATCTGGAAACACCATATATTTT.

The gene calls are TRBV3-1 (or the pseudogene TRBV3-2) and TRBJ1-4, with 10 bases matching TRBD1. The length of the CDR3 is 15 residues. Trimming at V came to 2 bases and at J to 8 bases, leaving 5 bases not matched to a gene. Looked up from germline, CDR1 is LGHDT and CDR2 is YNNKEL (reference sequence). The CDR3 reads CASSQTGTGDEKLFF. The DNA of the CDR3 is TGTGCCAGCAGCCAAACCGGGACAGGGGACGAAAAACTGTTTTTT.

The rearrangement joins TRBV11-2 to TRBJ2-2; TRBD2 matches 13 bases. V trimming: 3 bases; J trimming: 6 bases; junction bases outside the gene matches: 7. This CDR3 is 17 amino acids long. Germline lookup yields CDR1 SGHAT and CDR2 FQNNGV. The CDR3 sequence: CASSFVTSGGAPGELFF. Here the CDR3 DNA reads TGTGCCAGCAGCTTCGTTACTAGCGGGGGGGCGCCCGGGGAGCTGTTTTTT.

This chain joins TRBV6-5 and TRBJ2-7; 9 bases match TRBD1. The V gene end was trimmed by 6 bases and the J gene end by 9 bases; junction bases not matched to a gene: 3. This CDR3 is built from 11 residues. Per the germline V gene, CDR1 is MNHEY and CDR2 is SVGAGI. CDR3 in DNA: TGTGCCAGCAGGGACAGGGGCGGGCAGTACTTC. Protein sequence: CASRDRGGQYF.

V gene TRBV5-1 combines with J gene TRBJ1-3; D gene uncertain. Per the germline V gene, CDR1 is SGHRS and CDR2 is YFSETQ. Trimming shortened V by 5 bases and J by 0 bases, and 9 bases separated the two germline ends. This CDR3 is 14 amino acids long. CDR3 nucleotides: TGCGCCAGCAGTGCGGGGAGCTCTGGAAACACCATATATTTT. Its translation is CASSAGSSGNTIYF.

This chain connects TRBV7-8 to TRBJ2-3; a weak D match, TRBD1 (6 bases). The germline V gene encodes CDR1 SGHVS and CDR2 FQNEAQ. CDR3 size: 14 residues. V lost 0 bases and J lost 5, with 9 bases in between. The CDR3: CASSLAGGVDTQYF. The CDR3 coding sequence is TGTGCCAGCAGCTTAGCAGGGGGAGTAGATACGCAGTATTTT.

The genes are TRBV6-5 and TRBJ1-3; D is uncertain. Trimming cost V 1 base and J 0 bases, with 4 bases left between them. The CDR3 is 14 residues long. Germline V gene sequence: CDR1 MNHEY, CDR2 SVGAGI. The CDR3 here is CASSYLSSGNTIYF. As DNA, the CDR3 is TGTGCCAGCAGTTACTTGAGCTCTGGAAACACCATATATTTT.

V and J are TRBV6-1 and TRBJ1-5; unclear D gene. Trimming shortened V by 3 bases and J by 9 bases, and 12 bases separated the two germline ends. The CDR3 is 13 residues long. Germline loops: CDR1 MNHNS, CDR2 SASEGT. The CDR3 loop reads CASSEVSPAPQHF. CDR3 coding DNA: TGTGCCAGCAGTGAGGTCAGTCCTGCGCCCCAGCATTTT.

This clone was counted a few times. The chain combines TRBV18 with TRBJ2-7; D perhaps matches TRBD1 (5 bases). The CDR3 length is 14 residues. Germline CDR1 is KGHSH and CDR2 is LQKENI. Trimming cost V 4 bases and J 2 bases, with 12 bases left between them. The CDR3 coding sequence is TGTGCCAGCTCACTAGGGGCCGCCGCCTACGAGCAGTACTTC. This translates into CASSLGAAAYEQYF. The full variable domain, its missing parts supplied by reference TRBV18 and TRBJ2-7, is NAGVMQNPRHLVRRRGQEARLRCSPMKGHSHVYWYRQLPEEGLKFMVYLQKENIIDESGMPKERFSAEFPKEGPSILRIQQVVRGDSAAYFCASSLGAAAYEQYFGPGTRLTVT.

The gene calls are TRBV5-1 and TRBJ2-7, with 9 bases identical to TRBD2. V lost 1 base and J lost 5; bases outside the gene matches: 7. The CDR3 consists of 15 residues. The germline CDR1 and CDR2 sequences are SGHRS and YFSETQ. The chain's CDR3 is CASSLTSGFGDEQYF. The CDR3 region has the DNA TGCGCCAGCAGCTTGACTAGCGGGTTTGGTGACGAGCAGTACTTC. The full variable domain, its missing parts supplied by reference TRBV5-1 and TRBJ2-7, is KAGVTQTPRYLIKTRGQQVTLSCSPISGHRSVSWYQQTPGQGLQFLFEYFSETQRNKGNFPGRFSGRQFSNSRSEMNVSTLELGDSALYLCASSLTSGFGDEQYFGPGTRLTVT.

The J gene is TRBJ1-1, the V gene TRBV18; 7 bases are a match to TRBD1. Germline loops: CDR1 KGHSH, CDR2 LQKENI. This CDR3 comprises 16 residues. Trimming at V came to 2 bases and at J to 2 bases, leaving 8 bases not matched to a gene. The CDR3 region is CASSPRTGQTNTEAFF. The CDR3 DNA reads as TGTGCCAGCTCACCAAGGACAGGCCAAACCAACACTGAAGCTTTCTTT.

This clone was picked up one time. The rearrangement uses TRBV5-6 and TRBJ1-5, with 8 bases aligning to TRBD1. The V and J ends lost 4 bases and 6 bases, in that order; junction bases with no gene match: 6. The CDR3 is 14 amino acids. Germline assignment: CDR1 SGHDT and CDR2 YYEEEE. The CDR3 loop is CASSQGAHTQPQHF. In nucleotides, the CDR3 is TGTGCCAGCAGCCAGGGGGCACACACTCAGCCCCAGCATTTT. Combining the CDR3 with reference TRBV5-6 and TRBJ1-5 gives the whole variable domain DAGVTQSPTHLIKTRGQQVTLRCSPKSGHDTVSWYQQALGQGPQFIFQYYEEEERQRGNFPDRFSGHQFPNYSSELNVNALLLGDSALYLCASSQGAHTQPQHFGDGTRLSIL.

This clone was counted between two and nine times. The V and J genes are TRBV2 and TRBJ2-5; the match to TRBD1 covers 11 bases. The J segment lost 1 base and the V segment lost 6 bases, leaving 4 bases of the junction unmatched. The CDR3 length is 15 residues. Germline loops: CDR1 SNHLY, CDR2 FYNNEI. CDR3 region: CASSRDRGVQETQYF. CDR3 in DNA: TGTGCCAGCAGCCGGGACAGGGGGGTCCAAGAGACCCAGTACTTC.

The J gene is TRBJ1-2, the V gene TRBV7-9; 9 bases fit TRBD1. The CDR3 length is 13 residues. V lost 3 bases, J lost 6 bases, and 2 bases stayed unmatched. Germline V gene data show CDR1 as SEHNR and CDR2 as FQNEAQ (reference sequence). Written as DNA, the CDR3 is TGTGCCAGCAGCTTCCGGGACAGGGATGGCTACACCTTC. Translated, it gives CASSFRDRDGYTF. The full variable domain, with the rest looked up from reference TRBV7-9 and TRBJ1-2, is DTGVSQNPRHKITKRGQNVTFRCDPISEHNRLYWYRQTLGQGPEFLTYFQNEAQLEKSRLLSDRFSAERPKGSFSTLEIQRTEQGDSAMYLCASSFRDRDGYTFGSGTRLTVV.

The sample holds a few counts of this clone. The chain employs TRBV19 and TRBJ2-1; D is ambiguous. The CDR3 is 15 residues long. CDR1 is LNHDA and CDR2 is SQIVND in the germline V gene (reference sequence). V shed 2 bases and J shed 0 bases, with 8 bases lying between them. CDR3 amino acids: CASSIYTHSYNEQFF. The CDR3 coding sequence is TGTGCCAGTAGTATATACACCCACTCCTACAATGAGCAGTTCTTC.